This T cell receptor (beta chain) comes out of a study of cytomegalovirus exposure and HLA in healthy donors. Study results and limitations: Researchers had no immune exposure information except CMV serostatus available. In an earlier analysis, most TCR beta V segments were productive about 87% or about 30% of the time. In a later analysis, an Asian-associated ancestry cluster reportedly showed fewer N-insertions than the roughly 690-donor mean.

Trimming took off 2 bases at V and 4 bases at J, with 15 bases between the two ends. This CDR3 contains 16 residues. Germline V lookup: CDR1 SGHRS, CDR2 YFSETQ. Details on this clone: What it recognizes is unknown.

The primer mix had 60 Vbeta and 13 Jbeta primers. The table came from immunoSEQ multiplex PCR; TCRdb's copy has only in-frame clones and leaves some out. The sample lists about 130,000 clones, approximately 87% occurring once. Sequenced input: PBMCs. This receptor was identified in a woman aged 25 to 39 in good health and CMV-seronegative. V usage is TRBV5-1 and J usage is TRBJ2-2; tentative D call: TRBD2 (6 bases). The CDR3 DNA sequence: TGCGCCAGCAGCTTTTTCGGCGGAGGGCTCACCGGGGAGCTGTTTTTT. Amino acids: CASSFFGGGLTGELFF.